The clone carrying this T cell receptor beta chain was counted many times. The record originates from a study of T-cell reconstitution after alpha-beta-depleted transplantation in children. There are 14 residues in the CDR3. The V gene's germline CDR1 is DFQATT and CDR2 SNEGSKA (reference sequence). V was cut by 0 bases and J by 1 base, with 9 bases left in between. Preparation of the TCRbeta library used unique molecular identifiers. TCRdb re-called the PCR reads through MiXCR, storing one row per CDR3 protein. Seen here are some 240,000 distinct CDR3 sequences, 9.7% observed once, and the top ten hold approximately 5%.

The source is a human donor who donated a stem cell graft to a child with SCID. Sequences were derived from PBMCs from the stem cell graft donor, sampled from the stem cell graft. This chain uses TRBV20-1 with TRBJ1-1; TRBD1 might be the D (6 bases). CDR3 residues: CSARDVDRNTEAFF. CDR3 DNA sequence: TGCAGTGCTAGAGATGTGGACAGGAACACTGAAGCTTTCTTT.